The 7 T cell receptor beta chains below were found in one sample sequenced in a study of blood T cells in healthy people across ages (dated by TCRdb to 2013 to 2016). The library relied on 5' RACE. Instrument on record: Illumina HiSeq 2500. A second PCR of about 7 to 12 cycles was performed with a sample-barcoded 5' primer and a J-beta primer mix. TCRdb reanalyzed the raw reads on its own, using fastp at Q25 for trimming and MiXCR for clone calling, and kept in-frame beta chains. CDR3 protein duplicates are merged, each entry listing the most common genes and DNA. This sample comprises 980,000 or so distinct CDR3 sequences, roughly 50% of them detected only once. Of the sample, around an eighth is held by the ten largest clones. The material sequenced was blood. The receptor source for this set is a man in his thirties or forties in good health.

The chain combines TRBV20-1 with TRBJ2-7; 15 nucleotides align to TRBD2. The J call may be incorrect, as the DNA end agrees better with TRBJ2-5. The germline CDR1 and CDR2 sequences are DFQATT and SNEGSKA (reference sequence). The CDR3 extends over 17 amino acids. This chain's CDR3 is CSARRTSGGARSETQYF. CDR3 DNA sequence: TGCAGTGCTAGACGGACTAGCGGGGGGGCCCGGTCAGAGACCCAGTACTTC.

This clonotype was seen a few times. CDR3 bases: TGTGCCAGCAGCTTAGCGGCCGGGAATACTGAAGCTTTCTTT. Encoded protein: CASSLAAGNTEAFF. The chain carries TRBV7-2 and TRBJ1-1; unclear D gene. Germline V gene sequence: CDR1 SGHTA, CDR2 FQGNSA. The CDR3 runs to 14 residues. Trimming stripped 0 bases from V and 5 bases from J, with 10 bases between.

The table lists this clonotype with a few counts. The J gene is TRBJ2-7, the V gene TRBV7-9, with D possibly being TRBD2 (6 bases). This CDR3 is built from 15 residues. Germline CDR1 reads SEHNR; CDR2 reads FQNEAQ (reference sequence). The V end lost 1 base, the J end lost 3 bases, and 13 bases lay between the germline ends. The CDR3 sequence: CASSLDPREYYEQYF. The CDR3 nucleotides read TGTGCCAGCAGCTTAGACCCCCGGGAGTACTACGAGCAGTACTTC.

CDR3 protein: CASSLTETSGGNEQFF. CDR3 DNA: TGTGCCAGCAGCTTAACGGAAACTAGCGGGGGGAATGAGCAGTTCTTC. The J gene is TRBJ2-1, the V gene TRBV7-3; 12 nucleotides line up with TRBD2. CDR3 length equals 16 residues. J lost 7 bases, V lost 0 bases, and 4 bases had no gene match. Germline assignment: CDR1 SGHTA and CDR2 FQGTGA.

The V gene is TRBV7-2, the J gene TRBJ2-5; D ambiguous. The DNA end lines up better with TRBJ2-7; the J call may be wrong. Per the germline V gene, CDR1 is SGHTA and CDR2 is FQGNSA. The CDR3 contains 12 residues. CDR3 DNA: TGTGCCAGCAGCTTAGGATTCAACGAGCAGTACTTC. It is translated as CASSLGFNEQYF.

Concerning this clonotype: Since a far larger clone is one base different, this is likely a read error. This chain joins TRBV7-2 and TRBJ2-7; possible D gene TRBD2, 6 bases. This CDR3 contains 11 residues. Trimming cost V 10 bases and J 6 bases, with 13 bases left between them. Per the germline V gene, CDR1 is SGHTA and CDR2 is FQGNSA. CDR3 nucleotides: TGTGCCAACAGTCTTAGCGGCGAGCAGTACTTC. Translating gives CANSLSGEQYF.

The chain employs TRBV29-1 and TRBJ2-2, with D perhaps matching TRBD1 (7 bases). The V gene's germline CDR1 is SQVTM and CDR2 ANQGSEA. The CDR3 spans 14 residues. V lost 4 bases to trimming and J lost 6 bases, with 15 bases between them. The CDR3 DNA follows: TGCAGCGTTGTGGCCAGGGGGGTCCCCGGGGAGCTGTTTTTT. Its translation: CSVVARGVPGELFF.